Sequencing of this T cell receptor beta chain was carried out in a study of memory CD4+ T cells and cytomegalovirus serostatus. In the authors' workflow: Out-of-frame sequences were removed, leaving 2 million to 2.5 million distinct TCRbeta sequences. Data came from immunoSEQ multiplex PCR; TCRdb stores just in-frame clones and leaves some out. D and trimming were read from the DNA, whereas the V and J calls and clone size are those reported in that table. The table lists 40,000 to 55,000 clones, around 80% of them singletons. From germline, CDR1 is SEHNR and CDR2 FQNEAQ (reference sequence). This CDR3 has 15 residues. Losses at the gene ends were 5 bases for V and 3 bases for J; bases not matched to a gene: 6. Single viable CD3+CD4+CD8-CD45RO+ cells were sorted as the memory CD4+ T cells. CD4+ T cells were isolated by positive magnetic selection. About this clone: The antigen is not known.

Study conclusions and caveats: CD4+ memory repertoires contained 67 of 164 reported CMV TCRbeta sequences. Median bootstrapped AUC for CMV status was approximately 0.94 originally, just under 0.93 US-trained.

The clonotype originates from an adult in good health and CMV-seropositive. The chain employs TRBV7-9 and TRBJ2-3, with TRBD1 matching 9 bases. The sequenced sample consisted of memory CD4+ T cells from blood. This chain's CDR3 is CASSPRQGGTDTQYF. The CDR3, as DNA: TGTGCCAGCAGCCCACGACAGGGGGGGACAGATACGCAGTATTTT.